One and the same sample provided the 28 T cell receptor beta chains below, sequenced in a study of identical twins. In TCRdb, the 5' RACE reads were re-called with MiXCR into one record per CDR3 protein. The table has approximately 220,000 distinct CDR3 sequences, about a tenth seen once. Sequenced: memory (CD45RO+) T cells sorted from blood. The receptors stem from a young woman in good health.

This clonotype has only a few counts. The rearrangement joins TRBV20-1 to TRBJ2-1, with D uncertain. The V gene lost 7 bases and the J gene lost 4 bases, with 5 bases spanning the gap. The V gene's germline CDR1 is DFQATT and CDR2 SNEGSKA (reference sequence). CDR3 size: 10 residues. DNA of the CDR3: TGCAGTGGATATTACAATGAGCAGTTCTTC. The encoded protein is CSGYYNEQFF.

This clonotype was counted between two and nine times. The chain carries TRBV24-1 and TRBJ2-5; D is possibly TRBD1 (5 bases). V lost 3 bases and J 2 bases, leaving 18 bases between the germline ends. In germline, CDR1 is KGHDR, CDR2 SFDVKD. This CDR3 spans 17 amino acids. The chain's CDR3 is CATSDPTLDSAQETQYF. DNA of the CDR3: TGTGCCACCAGTGATCCTACCCTTGACAGTGCACAAGAGACCCAGTACTTC.

This clonotype was counted many times. The chain has TRBV27 and TRBJ2-7; 13 bases agree with TRBD2. Losses at the gene ends were 3 bases for V and 2 bases for J; bases not matched to a gene: 7. Germline CDR1 and CDR2: MNHEY and SMNVEV (reference sequence). The CDR3 sequence is 17 residues long. DNA for the CDR3: TGTGCCAGCAGTTTCCCACCCGGGACTAGCGGGACCTACGAGCAGTACTTC. Residues: CASSFPPGTSGTYEQYF.

There are a few counts of this clonotype. V usage is TRBV5-1 and J usage is TRBJ2-3; 12 nucleotides align to TRBD2. V shed 0 bases, J shed 8 bases, and the junction held 4 bases outside the gene matches. This CDR3 region has 15 residues. The V gene's germline CDR1 is SGHRS and CDR2 YFSETQ. CDR3 nucleotide sequence: TGCGCCAGCAGCTTGGATCTAGCGGGAGGGGTTACGCAGTATTTT. Its protein product is CASSLDLAGGVTQYF. Full variable domain (missing parts from reference TRBV5-1 and TRBJ2-3): KAGVTQTPRYLIKTRGQQVTLSCSPISGHRSVSWYQQTPGQGLQFLFEYFSETQRNKGNFPGRFSGRQFSNSRSEMNVSTLELGDSALYLCASSLDLAGGVTQYFGPGTRLTVL.

This clonotype was seen only a few times. This chain joins TRBV25-1 and TRBJ2-3, with D perhaps matching TRBD1 (6 bases). Deletions cut 5 bases from V and 7 bases from J, with 25 bases between. The germline V gene encodes CDR1 MGHDK and CDR2 SYGVNS. The CDR3 is 17 residues long. The CDR3 region is CASSTTPGRGLANTQYF. CDR3 nucleotide sequence: TGTGCCAGCAGTACAACCCCGGGTAGGGGGTTGGCGAATACGCAGTATTTT.

This clonotype has a count of ten or more. V gene TRBV20-1 combines with J gene TRBJ2-3, with D maybe TRBD2 (8 bases). Per germline, CDR1 DFQATT and CDR2 SNEGSKA (reference sequence). This CDR3 has 18 amino acids. With 5 bases removed from V and 3 bases from J, the gap between germline ends came to 27 bases. CDR3 sequence: CSAYSAGGQGEITDTQYF. CDR3 sequence (DNA): TGCAGTGCTTATTCGGCGGGAGGTCAGGGGGAAATAACAGATACGCAGTATTTT.

This clonotype was recorded many times. This chain joins TRBV5-6 and TRBJ1-2; no reliable D call. This CDR3 is 14 amino acids long. Trimming cost V 4 bases and J 1 base, with 11 bases left between them. CDR1 is SGHDT and CDR2 is YYEEEE in the germline V gene. The DNA for the CDR3 is TGTGCCAGCAGCCCGCGGACCTTTAACTATGGCTACACCTTC. Translated, it gives CASSPRTFNYGYTF. Based on the CDR3 plus reference TRBV5-6 and TRBJ1-2, the full variable domain is DAGVTQSPTHLIKTRGQQVTLRCSPKSGHDTVSWYQQALGQGPQFIFQYYEEEERQRGNFPDRFSGHQFPNYSSELNVNALLLGDSALYLCASSPRTFNYGYTFGSGTRLTVV.

A few counts support this clonotype. This chain uses TRBV14 with TRBJ1-2, with no clear D. V lost 4 bases and J lost 5, with 8 bases in between. The CDR3 runs to 12 residues. CDR1 is SGHDN, CDR2 FVKESK, per germline. CDR3 sequence: CASSPQNYGYTF. The DNA for the CDR3 is TGTGCCAGCAGCCCCCAGAATTATGGCTACACCTTC. Looking up the rest from reference TRBV14 and TRBJ1-2 gives the full variable domain: EAGVTQFPSHSVIEKGQTVTLRCDPISGHDNLYWYRRVMGKEIKFLLHFVKESKQDESGMPNNRFLAERTGGTYSTLKVQPAELEDSGVYFCASSPQNYGYTFGSGTRLTVV.

This clonotype was seen repeatedly, ten times or more. The rearrangement joins TRBV20-1 to TRBJ2-1; 9 bases fit TRBD2. Germline trimming cut 1 base from V and 2 bases from J; bases unmatched to any gene: 3. The germline gives CDR1 DFQATT, CDR2 SNEGSKA (reference sequence). CDR3 length: 15 residues. In DNA, the CDR3 is TGCAGTGCTAGAGTTAGCGGGAGTCCCTACAATGAGCAGTTCTTC. It yields the protein CSARVSGSPYNEQFF.

This clonotype was observed a handful of times. The rearrangement uses TRBV9 and TRBJ1-2; perhaps TRBD1 as D (6 bases). V dropped 3 bases and J dropped 4 bases, with 13 bases sitting between them. Germline V lookup: CDR1 SGDLS, CDR2 YYNGEE. The CDR3 loop spans 14 amino acids. CDR3 in DNA: TGTGCCAGCAGCGCAACAACAGGGTCCTATGGCTACACCTTC. This codes for CASSATTGSYGYTF.

J is TRBJ2-6 and V is TRBV3-1; perhaps TRBD1 as D (6 bases). The CDR3 runs 16 residues. Germline values: CDR1 LGHDT, CDR2 YNNKEL (reference sequence). V gave up 6 bases and J gave up 0 bases, with 12 bases separating them. This chain's CDR3 is CASREGEGSGANVLTF. CDR3 DNA sequence: TGTGCCAGCAGAGAGGGGGAAGGCTCTGGGGCCAACGTCCTGACTTTC.

The J gene is TRBJ2-1, the V gene TRBV10-2, with D unclear. Looked up from germline, CDR1 is WSHSY and CDR2 is SAAADI. The CDR3 runs to 13 residues. With 5 bases removed from V and 7 bases from J, the gap between germline ends came to 12 bases. The CDR3 DNA sequence: TGCGCCAGCAGTCCACCCCCTAAGAATGAGCAGTTCTTC. It translates to CASSPPPKNEQFF.

This clonotype has a count of ten or more. The gene calls are TRBV9 and TRBJ1-1; the D is unclear. The germline V gene encodes CDR1 SGDLS and CDR2 YYNGEE. The CDR3 loop spans 13 amino acids. V was clipped by 3 bases and J by 0 bases, with 6 bases between them. The CDR3 region is CASSAAMNTEAFF. The CDR3 nucleotides read TGTGCCAGCAGCGCCGCTATGAACACTGAAGCTTTCTTT.

A few counts support this clonotype. The chain couples TRBV5-8 to TRBJ2-1; 12 bases are a match to TRBD2. The trim removed 0 bases at V and 8 bases at J, leaving 3 bases unmatched. CDR1 SGHTS and CDR2 YDEGEE come from the germline V gene. The CDR3 length is 15 residues. The CDR3 DNA is TGTGCCAGCAGCTTGGGTACTAGCGGGGGGCATGAGCAGTTCTTC. Encoded protein: CASSLGTSGGHEQFF.

This clonotype was counted a few times. This chain links TRBV2 with TRBJ2-1; 8 bases agree with TRBD2. The CDR3 is made up of 15 amino acids. V was clipped by 6 bases and J by 2 bases; unmatched bases: 6. CDR1 is SNHLY and CDR2 is FYNNEI in the germline V gene. Here the CDR3 DNA reads TGTGCCAGCAGGTCGACTAGCGAGACCTACAATGAGCAGTTCTTC. Protein product: CASRSTSETYNEQFF.

This clonotype was counted ten times or more. The chain carries TRBV7-9 and TRBJ1-1; tentative D call: TRBD1 (6 bases). The CDR3 spans 13 residues. The germline V gene encodes CDR1 SEHNR and CDR2 FQNEAQ (reference sequence). Between the trimmed V and J ends, which lost 6 bases and 4 bases, there was a span of 12 bases. CDR3 DNA sequence: TGTGCCAGCAGTTTACAAGGGGGCACTGAAGCTTTCTTT. Translating it yields CASSLQGGTEAFF.

V and J are TRBV6-1 and TRBJ2-3, with 11 positions matching TRBD1. The V and J ends lost 10 bases and 3 bases, in that order; junction bases with no gene match: 9. Germline V gene sequence: CDR1 MNHNS, CDR2 SASEGT. The CDR3 spans 15 residues. CDR3 coding DNA: TGTGCCACACAGAGGGACAGGGGGGTGACAGATACGCAGTATTTT. Residues: CATQRDRGVTDTQYF.

This clonotype has a count of ten or more. The rearrangement joins TRBV7-2 to TRBJ2-5; D possibly corresponds to TRBD1 (5 bases). This CDR3 comprises 13 residues. The germline V gene has CDR1 SGHTA and CDR2 FQGNSA. V shed 2 bases and J shed 4 bases, with 8 bases lying between them. For the CDR3, the DNA is TGTGCCAGCAGCTTAAGACAGTTAGAGACCCAGTACTTC. This sequence encodes CASSLRQLETQYF.

This clonotype showed up just a few times. The chain joins TRBV14 to TRBJ2-3; 7 nucleotides line up with TRBD1. Germline values: CDR1 SGHDN, CDR2 FVKESK. The CDR3 extends over 15 amino acids. V trimming: 0 bases; J trimming: 5 bases; junction bases outside the gene matches: 5. The CDR3 coding sequence is TGTGCCAGCAGCCAAGACAGGGGACAGCTAGATACGCAGTATTTT. Its translation is CASSQDRGQLDTQYF.

The chain has TRBV7-9 and TRBJ2-5; TRBD1 aligns across 8 bases. Germline CDR1 and CDR2: SEHNR and FQNEAQ (reference sequence). Trimming cost V 1 base and J 2 bases; bases outside gene matches: 6. The CDR3 consists of 16 residues. The chain's CDR3 is CASSLGSGTGQETQYF. CDR3 DNA: TGTGCCAGCAGCTTAGGGTCCGGGACAGGTCAAGAGACCCAGTACTTC.

This clonotype was found a few times. This chain uses TRBV7-9 with TRBJ1-1; D is uncertain. The germline V gene has CDR1 SEHNR and CDR2 FQNEAQ (reference sequence). The CDR3 loop spans 12 amino acids. V lost 1 base and J lost 10, with 10 bases in between. CDR3 protein: CASSLENVGAFF. The CDR3 DNA reads TGTGCCAGCAGCTTAGAGAATGTCGGAGCTTTCTTT.

This clonotype was counted between two and nine times. The V gene is TRBV20-1, the J gene TRBJ2-7, with 7 bases fitting TRBD2. The CDR3 is made up of 13 amino acids. Germline assignment: CDR1 DFQATT and CDR2 SNEGSKA (reference sequence). V dropped 5 bases and J dropped 2; count of bases not matched to a gene: 6. DNA of the CDR3: TGCAGTGCTGTTCTAGCGGAAACCTACGAGCAGTACTTC. It yields the protein CSAVLAETYEQYF.

The chain combines TRBV27 with TRBJ2-1; TRBD2 matches at 7 bases. CDR1 is MNHEY and CDR2 is SMNVEV in the germline V gene (reference sequence). CDR3 length: 15 residues. J gave up 0 bases and V 6 bases, and 5 bases lay outside the gene matches. CDR3 loop: CASSRAGSSYNEQFF. CDR3 coding DNA: TGTGCCAGCAGCCGAGCGGGGAGCTCCTACAATGAGCAGTTCTTC.

About this clonotype: It may be a read error: a sequence one base away is much more abundant. The rearrangement links TRBV3-1 to TRBJ2-3; the D gene is possibly TRBD2 (5 bases). The CDR3 totals 16 residues. Germline CDR1 and CDR2: LGHDT and YNNKEL (reference sequence). This CDR3 reads CVSSQARTVRADTQYF. CDR3 coding DNA: TGTGTCAGCAGCCAAGCGAGGACGGTGAGGGCAGATACGCAGTATTTT.

This clonotype was observed a few times. The V call is TRBV11-3, the J call TRBJ2-1; TRBD1 agrees at 7 bases. V lost 5 bases, J lost 5 bases, and 9 bases stayed unmatched. From germline, CDR1 is SGHNT and CDR2 YENEEA. The CDR3 length is 15 residues. In DNA, the CDR3 is TGTGCCAGCAGCCTCTCTCCAGGGGGTAACAATGAGCAGTTCTTC. This sequence encodes CASSLSPGGNNEQFF. Looking up the rest from reference TRBV11-3 and TRBJ2-1 gives the full variable domain: EAGVVQSPRYKIIEKKQPVAFWCNPISGHNTLYWYLQNLGQGPELLIRYENEEAVDDSQLPKDRFSAERLKGVDSTLKIQPAELGDSAVYLCASSLSPGGNNEQFFGPGTRLTVL.

The V gene is TRBV11-1, the J gene TRBJ2-1; the match to TRBD2 covers 10 bases. Per the germline V gene, CDR1 is SGHAT and CDR2 is FQDESV (reference sequence). V was clipped by 1 base and J by 6 bases; unmatched bases: 9. This CDR3 contains 17 residues. The CDR3 nucleotides are TGTGCCAGCAGCTTAGGCCGTCTAGCGGGGGCCTCCAATGAGCAGTTCTTC. Encoded protein: CASSLGRLAGASNEQFF.

This clonotype has a count of ten or more. The chain uses TRBV5-1 and TRBJ2-7, with 10 bases identical to TRBD1. CDR3 length equals 14 residues. CDR1 SGHRS and CDR2 YFSETQ come from the germline V gene. Trimming took 4 bases from V and 2 from J; bases not matched to a gene: 3. For the CDR3, the DNA is TGCGCCAGCAGCGTCGGACAGGGGGCCTACGAGCAGTACTTC. This codes for CASSVGQGAYEQYF.

This clonotype was detected a few times. The chain carries TRBV4-1 and TRBJ1-5; 7 bases fit TRBD1. This CDR3 is 16 amino acids long. Germline loops: CDR1 MGHRA, CDR2 YSYEKL. J gave up 7 bases and V 1 base, and 10 bases lay outside the gene matches. The chain's CDR3 is CASSQADRVGSQPQHF. CDR3 nucleotide sequence: TGCGCCAGCAGCCAAGCAGACAGGGTTGGGAGCCAGCCCCAGCATTTT.